This note documents a single T cell receptor beta chain sequence. These data are taken from a study of technical replicates of blood from a few donors. The germline V gene encodes CDR1 SGHRS and CDR2 YFSETQ. The CDR3 contains 16 residues. V shed 1 base and J shed 2 bases, with 14 bases lying between them. Measured with immunoSEQ multiplex PCR; TCRdb has only the in-frame clones, and not every one. The sample holds 60,000 or so clones, around nine tenths seen once. V usage is TRBV5-1 and J usage is TRBJ2-3; weak D call: TRBD2 (5 bases). Input material: PBMCs. This TCR was recovered from a human donor in good health. Some clones in this sample may be carry-over from other donors' samples. CDR3 loop: CASSLSRTGNTDTQYF. CDR3 sequence (DNA): TGCGCCAGCAGCTTGAGTCGGACTGGGAACACAGATACGCAGTATTTT.